The clone carrying this TCR beta chain was seen only a few times. Its antigen remains unidentified. The PCR had 60 Vbeta and 13 Jbeta primers. Assay: immunoSEQ multiplex PCR; the TCRdb copy retains only in-frame clones and omits some. The sample shows fewer than 150,000 clones, about 76% of them seen only once. The data are from a study of cytomegalovirus exposure and HLA in healthy donors. General study results and limits: CMV serostatus was the only recorded immune exposure for donors. A later analysis linked a missense DCLRE1C variant to TCR beta V- and J-gene trimming. Reported performance of the classifier showed diagnosis of cytomegalovirus status with high specificity and sensitivity.

Sequenced input: PBMCs. This receptor was obtained from a man aged 55 to 70 in good health and CMV-seropositive.

CDR3 region: CASSLKGRVGGDTQYF. In DNA form, the CDR3 reads TGCGCCAGCAGCTTGAAGGGGCGCGTCGGGGGAGATACGCAGTATTTT. V gene TRBV5-1 combines with J gene TRBJ2-3, with D possibly being TRBD2 (6 bases). V was pared by 1 base and J by 5 bases, with 17 bases between. Per germline, CDR1 SGHRS and CDR2 YFSETQ. CDR3 length: 16 residues. Full variable domain (outside the CDR3, taken from reference TRBV5-1 and TRBJ2-3): KAGVTQTPRYLIKTRGQQVTLSCSPISGHRSVSWYQQTPGQGLQFLFEYFSETQRNKGNFPGRFSGRQFSNSRSEMNVSTLELGDSALYLCASSLKGRVGGDTQYFGPGTRLTVL.